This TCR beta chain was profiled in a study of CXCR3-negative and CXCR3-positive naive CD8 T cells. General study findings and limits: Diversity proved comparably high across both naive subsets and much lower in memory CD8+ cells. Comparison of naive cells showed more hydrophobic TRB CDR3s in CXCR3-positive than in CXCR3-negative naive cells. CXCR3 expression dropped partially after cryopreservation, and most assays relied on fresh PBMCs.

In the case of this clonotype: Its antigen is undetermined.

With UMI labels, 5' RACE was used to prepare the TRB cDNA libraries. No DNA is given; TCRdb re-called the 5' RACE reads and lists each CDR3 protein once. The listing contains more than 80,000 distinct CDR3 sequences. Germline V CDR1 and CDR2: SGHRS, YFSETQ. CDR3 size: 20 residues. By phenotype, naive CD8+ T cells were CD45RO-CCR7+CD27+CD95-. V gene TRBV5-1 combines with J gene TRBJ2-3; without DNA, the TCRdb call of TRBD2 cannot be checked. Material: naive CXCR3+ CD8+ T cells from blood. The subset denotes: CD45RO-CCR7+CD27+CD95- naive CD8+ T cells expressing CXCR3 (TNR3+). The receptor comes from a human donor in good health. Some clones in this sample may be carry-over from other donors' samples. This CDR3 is CASSPPGLAGGRLPTDTQYF.